The present TCR beta chain was sequenced within a study of cytomegalovirus exposure and HLA in healthy donors. Study information: Of some 410 genotyped donors, 81% grouped in the Caucasian-associated ancestry cluster.

The PCR was carried out with 60 Vbeta primers and 13 Jbeta primers. Sequenced by immunoSEQ multiplex PCR; TCRdb stores in-frame clones only, minus some. Here the sample spans about 100,000 clones, approximately 79% being singletons. Overall study results and limits: Later work found that TCR association rates differed between HLA loci; DRB1 had the most and HLA-C the fewest. In a later analysis, HLA-associated beta chains showed higher expansion and lower generation probabilities than comparable chains.

Note on this clone: Its antigen is unidentified.

V lost 1 base to trimming and J lost 14 bases; unmatched junction nucleotides: 2. Germline V lookup: CDR1 SEHNR, CDR2 FQNEAQ (reference sequence). This CDR3 is built from 12 residues. The receptor was derived from a woman in her 40s in good health and CMV-seropositive. The chain employs TRBV7-9 and TRBJ1-6; 7 bases agree with TRBD1. The sequencing input was PBMCs. The CDR3 loop is CASSLDRGSLHF. The CDR3 DNA is TGTGCCAGCAGCTTAGACAGGGGTTCCCTCCACTTT.